This T cell receptor beta chain was obtained from a study of Ad26.COV2.S vaccination and SARS-CoV-2 variants. As to treatment: around 19 received Ad26.COV2.S at low or high dose, single or two shots; roughly five received placebo; per-sample allocation not given. Each sample was drawn 63 days after the first injection (of vaccine or placebo). Profiling relied on immunoSEQ multiplex PCR, and the TCRdb table lists in-frame clones only, not all of them. The data contain about half a million clones, roughly nine tenths of them singletons. The clonotype originates from a person between 18 and 60 years old who received the Ad26.COV2.S COVID-19 vaccine or a placebo. The sample consisted of peripheral blood, taken in a trial of Ad26.COV2.S vaccine versus placebo.

The CDR3 nucleotides are TGCGCCAGCAGCCAAGATCTTCGCGGAGCGTACAATGAGCAGTTCTTC. Residues: CASSQDLRGAYNEQFF. The rearrangement joins TRBV4-3 to TRBJ2-1, with D unclear. The CDR3 loop spans 16 amino acids. Trimming took off 0 bases at V and 4 bases at J, with 13 bases between the two ends. Germline V gene data show CDR1 as LGHNA and CDR2 as YSLEER.